These 8 T cell receptor beta chains were sequenced from one sample in a study of shared clonotypes between healthy human individuals. Repertoires were generated with immunoSEQ multiplex PCR, while TCRdb's copy carries only in-frame clones and drops some. The table shows 2,500,000 or so clones, with 93% occurring only once. Sequencing input: naive CD4+ T cells from PBMCs. Described subset: CD45RA+ positively selected. The origin of the receptors is a man between 18 and 29 years old in good health. Some clones in this sample may be carry-over from other donors' samples.

The CDR3 bases are TGCGCCAGCAGCCAAAACACGGGACTAGTAGCAACAGATACGCAGTATTTT. Translated: CASSQNTGLVATDTQYF. The chain employs TRBV4-1 and TRBJ2-3, with 8 nucleotides matching TRBD2. This CDR3 has 17 residues. Germline assignment: CDR1 MGHRA and CDR2 YSYEKL. J lost 3 bases, V lost 2 bases, and 10 bases had no gene match.

This clone occurred once. Other DNA sequences of this sample code for an identical CDR3. The chain is built from TRBV9 and TRBJ2-3, with 7 bases identical to TRBD2. V was clipped by 1 base and J by 0 bases; unmatched bases: 2. Germline V gives CDR1 SGDLS, CDR2 YYNGEE. The CDR3 totals 15 residues. This CDR3 reads CASSVLAVSTDTQYF. CDR3 in DNA: TGTGCCAGCAGCGTACTAGCGGTCAGCACAGATACGCAGTATTTT.

The V gene is TRBV5-4, the J gene TRBJ1-2; TRBD1 matches at 7 bases. The CDR3 runs 15 residues. CDR1 is SGHNT, CDR2 YYREEE, per germline (reference sequence). The J segment lost 5 bases and the V segment lost 0 bases, leaving 7 bases of the junction unmatched. CDR3 DNA: TGTGCCAGCAGCTTGGGGGCCGGACAGGATTATGGCTACACCTTC. Translated: CASSLGAGQDYGYTF.

Concerning this clone itself: Other DNA sequences of this sample code for an identical CDR3. As DNA, the CDR3 is TGTGCCAGCTCACCCCCGGGACTAGCCAACACCGGGGAGCTGTTTTTT. Protein sequence: CASSPPGLANTGELFF. The chain links TRBV18 to TRBJ2-2; 9 bases match TRBD2. V gave up 3 bases and J gave up 2 bases; unmatched junction bases: 4. The CDR3 extends over 16 amino acids. From germline, CDR1 is KGHSH and CDR2 LQKENI.

This clone turned up a few times. V gene TRBV2 combines with J gene TRBJ1-5; D gene ambiguous. Trimming cost V 1 base and J 4 bases, with 8 bases left between them. The CDR3 has 14 amino acids. CDR1 and CDR2 from the germline V gene are SNHLY and FYNNEI. CDR3 DNA: TGTGCCAGCAGTGAAGTGGCCCGAAATCAGCCCCAGCATTTT. Amino acid sequence: CASSEVARNQPQHF.

The chain carries TRBV4-1 and TRBJ2-1; 10 bases agree with TRBD2. The CDR3 sequence is 16 residues long. Germline CDR1 reads MGHRA; CDR2 reads YSYEKL. J lost 8 bases, V lost 0 bases, and 7 bases had no gene match. CDR3 sequence: CASSQEPSGRIYEQFF. The CDR3 DNA reads as TGCGCCAGCAGCCAAGAGCCTAGCGGGAGAATCTATGAGCAGTTCTTC.

The chain employs TRBV6-1 and TRBJ2-3; no firm D call. Germline V lookup: CDR1 MNHNS, CDR2 SASEGT. The V end was cut by 4 bases, the J end by 4 bases, with 6 bases between. The CDR3 has 12 amino acids. CDR3 nucleotide sequence: TGTGCCAGCAGTGCAAGTTCAGATACGCAGTATTTT. Its translation: CASSASSDTQYF.

The CDR3 nucleotides are TGCGCCAGCAGCGCTCTAGCGGGAAGATACAATGAGCAGTTCTTC. It encodes CASSALAGRYNEQFF. This sequence joins TRBV5-1 and TRBJ2-1; the match to TRBD2 covers 9 bases. The CDR3 extends over 15 amino acids. From germline, CDR1 is SGHRS and CDR2 YFSETQ. The V gene end was trimmed by 4 bases and the J gene end by 4 bases; junction bases not matched to a gene: 6.